Sequencing of this T cell receptor beta chain was carried out in a study of T-cell reconstitution after alpha-beta-depleted transplantation in children. This clonotype was found once. In germline, CDR1 is SGHAT, CDR2 FQNNGV. The junction had 16 bases not matched to a gene; V was cut back by 5 bases and J by 0 bases. The CDR3 spans 19 residues. Unique molecular identifiers tagged the TCRbeta library. One entry per CDR3 protein results from TCRdb running MiXCR on the PCR reads. The table records about 640,000 distinct CDR3 sequences, roughly 15% of them present only once. The source material was PBMCs from the stem cell graft donor, sampled from the stem cell graft. The sequence was collected from a human donor who donated a stem cell graft to a child with acute myeloid leukemia. V gene TRBV11-2 combines with J gene TRBJ1-3; 7 bases fit TRBD1. DNA of the CDR3: TGTGCCAGCAGCCTCATTCCGGGACAGTCACGCTCCTCTGGAAACACCATATATTTT. As protein: CASSLIPGQSRSSGNTIYF.